These 29 T cell receptor beta chains share one sample of origin, sequenced in a study of cytomegalovirus exposure and HLA in healthy donors. PCR involved 60 Vbeta and 13 Jbeta primers. Data came from immunoSEQ multiplex PCR; TCRdb stores just in-frame clones and leaves some out. Of about 140,000 clones in the sample, about 80% are singletons; the top ten hold roughly 9.7%. The sample comprised PBMCs. The receptors were gathered from a woman aged 60-75 years in good health and CMV-seropositive.

The V call is TRBV29-1, the J call TRBJ2-5, with 7 nucleotides matching TRBD1. V lost 7 bases, J lost 11 bases, and 10 bases stayed unmatched. The CDR3 is 11 residues long. Germline-derived CDR1 and CDR2 are SQVTM and ANQGSEA. CDR3 amino acids: CSGKGGTEQYF. CDR3 bases: TGCAGCGGGAAGGGTGGGACAGAGCAGTACTTC. The variable domain in full, with the rest retrieved from reference TRBV29-1 and TRBJ2-5, is SAVISQKPSRDICQRGTSLTIQCQVDSQVTMMFWYRQQPGQSLTLIATANQGSEATYESGFVIDKFPISRPNLTFSTLTVSNMSPEDSSIYLCSGKGGTEQYFGPGTRLLVL.

V is TRBV19 and J is TRBJ1-1; 7 bases are shared with TRBD1. CDR1 and CDR2 from the germline V gene are LNHDA and SQIVND (reference sequence). Losses at the gene ends were 4 bases for V and 3 bases for J; bases not matched to a gene: 8. The CDR3 covers 15 residues. The CDR3 spells CASSRGTAGDTEAFF. As DNA, the CDR3 is TGTGCCAGTAGTAGGGGGACAGCCGGGGACACTGAAGCTTTCTTT.

This rearrangement joins TRBV28 to TRBJ2-5, with TRBD1 matching over 9 bases. The junction had 6 bases not matched to a gene; V was cut back by 0 bases and J by 4 bases. CDR3 length: 16 residues. In germline, CDR1 is MDHEN, CDR2 SYDVKM. The CDR3 here is CASSLWGQGPRETQYF. The CDR3 bases are TGTGCCAGCAGTTTATGGGGACAGGGACCCCGAGAGACCCAGTACTTC.

Only one count was recorded for this clone. The V gene is TRBV19, the J gene TRBJ2-3, with D perhaps TRBD2 (5 bases). Per germline, CDR1 LNHDA and CDR2 SQIVND (reference sequence). The CDR3 length is 15 residues. Trimming took off 4 bases at V and 5 bases at J, with 16 bases between the two ends. The CDR3 DNA reads TGTGCCAGTAGTACGCTCGGGAACCCCGGAGATACGCAGTATTTT. The encoded protein is CASSTLGNPGDTQYF. The whole variable domain, filled in from reference TRBV19 and TRBJ2-3, reads DGGITQSPKYLFRKEGQNVTLSCEQNLNHDAMYWYRQDPGQGLRLIYYSQIVNDFQKGDIAEGYSVSREKKESFPLTVTSAQKNPTAFYLCASSTLGNPGDTQYFGPGTRLTVL.

As regards this clone: An end of the junction differs from the germline gene, which may be a read error. The V and J genes are TRBV5-1 and TRBJ2-1; a weak D match, TRBD2 (5 bases). Germline CDR1 SGHRS, CDR2 YFSETQ. The CDR3 spans 17 residues. The DNA for the CDR3 is TGCGCCGGCAGTCCCTTGGGGAGCCTAGACTCCTACAATGAGCAGTTCTTC. This gives the protein CAGSPLGSLDSYNEQFF.

This chain connects TRBV11-2 to TRBJ2-3; the D gene is possibly TRBD1 (5 bases). The CDR3 runs to 15 residues. Per germline, CDR1 SGHAT and CDR2 FQNNGV. V lost 4 bases and J 0 bases, leaving 11 bases between the germline ends. The CDR3 loop reads CASSSFRASTDTQYF. The CDR3 DNA is TGTGCCAGCAGCTCCTTCAGGGCTAGCACAGATACGCAGTATTTT.

The chain couples TRBV4-2 to TRBJ2-7; 8 positions agree with TRBD1. The V gene's germline CDR1 is LGHNA and CDR2 YNFKEQ. V shed 6 bases and J 1 base; nucleotides not matched to a gene: 11. This CDR3 is 16 amino acids long. The CDR3: CASSLFFGQGSYEQYF. In DNA, the CDR3 is TGTGCCAGCAGTCTCTTTTTTGGACAGGGATCCTACGAGCAGTACTTC.

The rearrangement links TRBV6-1 to TRBJ2-7, with 10 bases that match TRBD1. The CDR3 loop spans 15 amino acids. The germline gives CDR1 MNHNS, CDR2 SASEGT. With 4 bases clipped from V and 2 bases from J, the junction kept 5 bases outside the gene matches. CDR3 loop: CASSVRDRGAYEQYF. In nucleotides, the CDR3 is TGTGCCAGCAGTGTCCGGGACAGGGGAGCCTACGAGCAGTACTTC.

The V and J genes are TRBV30 and TRBJ1-5; TRBD1 is a possible D gene (5 bases). Trimming took 2 bases from V and 7 from J, leaving 18 bases between them. CDR3 length: 15 residues. CDR1 and CDR2 from the germline V gene are GTSNPN and SVGIG (reference sequence). The CDR3 loop reads CAWSPKSGVGQPQHF. CDR3 in DNA: TGTGCCTGGAGTCCAAAGTCGGGGGTGGGACAGCCCCAGCATTTT.

The gene calls are TRBV27 and TRBJ2-3; D possibly corresponds to TRBD1 (6 bases). The CDR3 loop spans 16 amino acids. Trimming left V 5 bases short and J 0 bases short, with 15 bases between. Germline V CDR1 and CDR2: MNHEY, SMNVEV (reference sequence). Written as DNA, the CDR3 is TGTGCCAGCAGTCTCCTCGGGACACCTAGCACAGATACGCAGTATTTT. Protein: CASSLLGTPSTDTQYF.

The genes are TRBV4-3 and TRBJ2-5; 11 nucleotides match TRBD2. V was pared by 5 bases and J by 1 base, with 3 bases of the junction left unmatched. The CDR3 contains 15 residues. CDR1 is LGHNA, CDR2 YSLEER, per germline. The CDR3 coding sequence is TGCGCCAGCAGCTTTGGGACTAGCGGCCAAGAGACCCAGTACTTC. Translating gives CASSFGTSGQETQYF.

The chain carries TRBV28 and TRBJ1-2; 9 positions agree with TRBD1. With V trimmed by 2 bases and J by 2 bases, 3 bases remained unmatched. The CDR3 sequence is 15 residues long. Germline loops: CDR1 MDHEN, CDR2 SYDVKM. CDR3 sequence (DNA): TGTGCCAGCAGTTTACGTGGACAGGGGAACTATGGCTACACCTTC. This encodes CASSLRGQGNYGYTF.

A word on this clone: Other DNA variants within this sample encode the same CDR3. The chain carries TRBV5-1 and TRBJ1-4; D unresolved. V was cut by 0 bases and J by 3 bases, with 6 bases left in between. From germline, CDR1 is SGHRS and CDR2 YFSETQ. This CDR3 has 14 amino acids. In DNA form, the CDR3 reads TGCGCCAGCAGCTTGGACAGATCTAATGAAAAACTGTTTTTT. Protein sequence: CASSLDRSNEKLFF.

This clone appeared a few times. This chain uses TRBV9 with TRBJ1-3; D is unresolved. Trimming left V 2 bases short and J 5 bases short, with 5 bases between. The CDR3 extends over 12 amino acids. Per the germline V gene, CDR1 is SGDLS and CDR2 is YYNGEE. In DNA form, the CDR3 reads TGTGCCAGCAGCGTTCTTAGAAACACCATATATTTT. Protein sequence: CASSVLRNTIYF.

This sequence joins TRBV5-1 and TRBJ2-7, with 7 bases identical to TRBD2. This CDR3 has 16 residues. V trimming: 0 bases; J trimming: 3 bases; junction bases outside the gene matches: 9. Germline V gene sequence: CDR1 SGHRS, CDR2 YFSETQ. CDR3 bases: TGCGCCAGCAGCTTGGGGGTAGCGGGTTCGGTCTACGAGCAGTACTTC. Its translation is CASSLGVAGSVYEQYF.

The gene calls are TRBV11-2 and TRBJ1-1; maybe TRBD1 (6 bases). V lost 1 base and J 1 base, leaving 10 bases between the germline ends. CDR1 and CDR2 (germline): SGHAT, FQNNGV. This CDR3 is built from 15 residues. The CDR3 nucleotides are TGTGCCAGCAGCTTAGGCGGGGGCACGAACACTGAAGCTTTCTTT. It encodes CASSLGGGTNTEAFF. The full variable domain, with the rest looked up from reference TRBV11-2 and TRBJ1-1, is EAGVAQSPRYKIIEKRQSVAFWCNPISGHATLYWYQQILGQGPKLLIQFQNNGVVDDSQLPKDRFSAERLKGVDSTLKIQPAKLEDSAVYLCASSLGGGTNTEAFFGQGTRLTVV.

V gene TRBV28 combines with J gene TRBJ1-3; D may be TRBD1 (5 bases). The ends were cut back, 8 bases at V and 0 bases at J, with 17 bases in the middle. CDR1 and CDR2 from the germline V gene are MDHEN and SYDVKM. This CDR3 spans 16 amino acids. The CDR3 protein is CASLPVGLVSGNTIYF. The DNA for the CDR3 is TGTGCCAGCCTCCCCGTGGGACTTGTCTCTGGAAACACCATATATTTT.

This chain connects TRBV19 to TRBJ2-7, with 10 bases aligning to TRBD2. The length of the CDR3 is 14 residues. Germline trimming cut 3 bases from V and 7 bases from J; bases unmatched to any gene: 6. Per germline, CDR1 LNHDA and CDR2 SQIVND (reference sequence). CDR3: CASSIGSGRREQYF. DNA for the CDR3: TGTGCCAGTAGTATCGGTAGCGGGAGGCGGGAGCAGTACTTC.

This chain links TRBV29-1 with TRBJ2-7; D is perhaps TRBD2 (6 bases). Germline values: CDR1 SQVTM, CDR2 ANQGSEA. The CDR3 extends over 12 amino acids. V was cut by 7 bases and J by 3 bases, with 13 bases left in between. The CDR3 DNA is TGCAGCGGGGGGGAGGCCCGCTACGAGCAGTACTTC. Protein: CSGGEARYEQYF.

The chain couples TRBV4-1 to TRBJ1-2; TRBD1 is a possible D gene (6 bases). V was shortened by 6 bases and J by 4 bases, with 15 bases between the two germline ends. Germline loops: CDR1 MGHRA, CDR2 YSYEKL. The CDR3 totals 14 residues. This CDR3 is CASSSGGAIYGYTF. For the CDR3, the DNA is TGCGCCAGCAGTTCCGGGGGGGCGATCTATGGCTACACCTTC.

This clone was recorded a few times. The same CDR3 can be traced to other DNA sequences in this sample. This sequence joins TRBV28 and TRBJ2-7, with 9 bases identical to TRBD1. Per the germline V gene, CDR1 is MDHEN and CDR2 is SYDVKM. V dropped 5 bases and J dropped 5; count of bases not matched to a gene: 13. The length of the CDR3 is 16 residues. The CDR3 region is CASSEPPGQGRDEQYF. As DNA, the CDR3 is TGTGCCAGCAGTGAACCTCCAGGACAGGGGAGGGACGAGCAGTACTTC.

The chain has TRBV4-2 and TRBJ2-1; 13 bases are shared with TRBD2. The CDR3 sequence is 16 residues long. The ends lost 3 bases at V and 7 bases at J; junction bases unmatched: 6. Germline loops: CDR1 LGHNA, CDR2 YNFKEQ. CDR3 DNA sequence: TGTGCCAGCAGCCAGGCCGGACTAGCGGGAGCGAATGAGCAGTTCTTC. This codes for CASSQAGLAGANEQFF.

The gene calls are TRBV7-6 and TRBJ2-7, with D unresolved. CDR1 and CDR2 (germline): SGHVS, FNYEAQ. The germline V and J ends were trimmed by 5 bases and 1 base, with 9 bases remaining between them. This CDR3 has 13 residues. This chain's CDR3 is CASSVDLSYEQYF. CDR3 bases: TGTGCCAGCAGCGTCGACTTATCCTACGAGCAGTACTTC.

The CDR3 DNA is TGTGCCATCGGGGACAAATCGAACACCGGGGAGCTGTTTTTT. It codes for CAIGDKSNTGELFF. This sequence joins TRBV28 and TRBJ2-2; possible D gene TRBD1, 6 bases. Germline-derived CDR1 and CDR2 are MDHEN and SYDVKM. Between the trimmed V and J ends, which lost 10 bases and 0 bases, there was a span of 12 bases. The CDR3 has 14 residues.

The sample holds one count of this clone. The rearrangement links TRBV4-2 to TRBJ1-2, with 8 bases that match TRBD1. Germline CDR1 reads LGHNA; CDR2 reads YNFKEQ. Losses at the gene ends were 3 bases for V and 7 bases for J; bases not matched to a gene: 10. This CDR3 is built from 15 residues. CDR3: CASSHPGQVVAGYTF. The CDR3 bases are TGTGCCAGCAGCCACCCGGGACAGGTTGTGGCTGGCTACACCTTC.

This clone was seen a single time. V gene TRBV2 combines with J gene TRBJ2-3; D is ambiguous. With 6 bases removed from V and 7 bases from J, the gap between germline ends came to 11 bases. The CDR3 covers 12 residues. Germline V CDR1 and CDR2: SNHLY, FYNNEI. In nucleotides, the CDR3 is TGTGCCAGCAGCTCCCTTAGTAATACGCAGTATTTT. It translates to CASSSLSNTQYF.

A note on this clone: This likely comes from a read error, as the CDR3 has no conserved phenylalanine or tryptophan at its end. V usage is TRBV5-1 and J usage is TRBJ1-2, with TRBD1 matching 9 bases. This CDR3 spans 15 amino acids. Germline CDR1 is SGHRS and CDR2 is YFSETQ. V lost 4 bases to trimming and J lost 2 bases; unmatched junction nucleotides: 6. CDR3 nucleotides: TGCGCCAGCAGCCTATGGACAGGGGCCAACTATGGCTACACCGTC. This translates into CASSLWTGANYGYTV.

The V call is TRBV4-2, the J call TRBJ2-1; 12 bases line up with TRBD2. The CDR3 has 17 residues. Germline trimming cut 0 bases from V and 5 bases from J; bases unmatched to any gene: 5. The germline V gene encodes CDR1 LGHNA and CDR2 YNFKEQ. CDR3: CASSQEGGLAGNNEQFF. For the CDR3, the DNA is TGTGCCAGCAGCCAAGAAGGAGGACTAGCGGGAAACAATGAGCAGTTCTTC.

The chain recombines TRBV28 with TRBJ2-6, with 7 bases lining up with TRBD1. After removal of 3 bases from V and 4 bases from J, the junction contained 15 bases not matched to a gene. CDR1 is MDHEN, CDR2 SYDVKM, per germline. The CDR3 spans 19 residues. CDR3 in amino acids: CASSFYQGTVLSGANVLTF. Written as DNA, the CDR3 is TGTGCCAGCAGTTTTTATCAGGGGACAGTGTTGTCCGGGGCCAACGTCCTGACTTTC.